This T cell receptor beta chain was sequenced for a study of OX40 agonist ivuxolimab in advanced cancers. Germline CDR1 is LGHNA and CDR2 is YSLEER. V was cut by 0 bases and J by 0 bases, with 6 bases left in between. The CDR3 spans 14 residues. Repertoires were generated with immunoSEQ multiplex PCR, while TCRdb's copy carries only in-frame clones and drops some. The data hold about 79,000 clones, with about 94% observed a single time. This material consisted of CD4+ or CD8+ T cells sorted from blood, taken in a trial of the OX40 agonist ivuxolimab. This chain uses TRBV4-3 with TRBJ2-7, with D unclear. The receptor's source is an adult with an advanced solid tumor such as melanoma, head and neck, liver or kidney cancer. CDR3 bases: TGCGCCAGCAGCCAAGATTACAACTCCTACGAGCAGTACTTC. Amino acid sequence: CASSQDYNSYEQYF.